This T cell receptor (beta chain) originates from a study of blood T cell repertoires in COVID-19. The wider study: Donors in the United States, Italy and Spain gave samples during acute or convalescent COVID-19. Nucleic acid was either cDNA or gDNA, and it came from T cells, B-cell-depleted T cells, or PBMCs.

A remark on this clone: Additional DNA sequences in this sample encode the identical CDR3.

Original data processing: Nucleated cell number was recorded as an estimate derived from reference gene primer amplification. The table came from immunoSEQ multiplex PCR; TCRdb's copy has only in-frame clones and leaves some out. That table supplies the V and J calls and clone size; D and trimming were determined from the DNA. The sample yields about 90,000 clones, around 94% seen once. The germline V gene encodes CDR1 LNHDA and CDR2 SQIVND (reference sequence). Trimming removed 4 bases from V and 6 bases from J; junction bases left unmatched: 8. CDR3 size: 14 residues. The chain joins TRBV19 to TRBJ2-7; 8 bases line up with TRBD2. The source of this sequence is a woman aged 55-70 years with active COVID-19. The sample consisted of peripheral blood. CDR3 sequence (DNA): TGTGCCAGTAGTACGAACGGGGGGGGGCGCGAGCAGTACTTC. Protein sequence: CASSTNGGGREQYF.